One sample yielded the 3 T cell receptor beta chains listed below, sequenced in a study of T cells in Graves' hyperthyroidism and ophthalmopathy (dated by TCRdb to about 2019). Libraries came from multiplex PCR. Sequencing instrument: Illumina HiSeq 2000. Amplification of TCR beta CDR3 regions was carried out from RNA transcripts. The TCR CDR3 was subjected to a first round of RT-PCR using the HTBI primer set and the Qiagen OneStep RT-PCR kit. In TCRdb, the public reads were trimmed at Q25 with fastp and aligned with MiXCR, with productive beta chains retained. Under each unique CDR3 protein, matching rows form one entry showing the most common genes and DNA. Counted in this sample were some 650,000 distinct CDR3 sequences; 15% to 20% of them appeared once. Approximately 3.5% of the sample rests with the top ten. The sequenced material came from blood. These receptors were collected from a middle-aged woman with Graves' ophthalmopathy.

This clonotype was counted many times. V usage is TRBV29-1 and J usage is TRBJ2-3; TRBD1 matches at 9 bases. The CDR3 totals 14 residues. Trimming took 6 bases from V and 2 from J; bases not matched to a gene: 6. Germline V gene sequence: CDR1 SQVTM, CDR2 ANQGSEA. The CDR3 region has the DNA TGCAGCGTAGACGGGACAGGGAACACAGATACGCAGTATTTT. Amino acid sequence: CSVDGTGNTDTQYF.

This clonotype was counted many times. The V gene is TRBV20-1, the J gene TRBJ2-3, with 10 bases that match TRBD2. With 6 bases clipped from V and 1 base from J, the junction kept 13 bases outside the gene matches. The germline CDR1 and CDR2 sequences are DFQATT and SNEGSKA (reference sequence). The CDR3 loop spans 17 amino acids. The CDR3 loop is CSASVGTSVFGTDTQYF. As DNA, the CDR3 is TGCAGTGCCTCGGTAGGGACTAGCGTGTTTGGCACAGATACGCAGTATTTT.

This clonotype has more than one count but fewer than ten. The V call is TRBV5-1, the J call TRBJ1-6; the D gene is possibly TRBD1 (5 bases). Trimming pared 1 base from V and 5 bases from J, leaving 16 bases between. The CDR3 is made up of 17 amino acids. Germline CDR1 is SGHRS and CDR2 is YFSETQ. The CDR3 region is CASSLNTGYADNSPLHF. The CDR3 DNA sequence: TGCGCCAGCAGCTTGAATACAGGTTATGCCGATAATTCACCCCTCCACTTT.